Listed here are 10 T cell receptor beta chains from one sample, sequenced in a study of T cell responses to AZD1222 COVID-19 vaccine. Produced via immunoSEQ multiplex PCR; TCRdb's table is partial and in-frame only. The sample includes under 85,000 clones, nearly 90% of them seen just once. This specimen consisted of peripheral blood, obtained on day 0 of MenACWY control vaccination. The origin of the receptors is an adult in good health.

The rearrangement uses TRBV7-2 and TRBJ1-2; TRBD1 agrees at 10 bases. CDR1 and CDR2 (germline): SGHTA, FQGNSA. V was clipped by 4 bases and J by 3 bases; unmatched bases: 2. This CDR3 contains 14 residues. The CDR3 spells CASSWDRGYYGYTF. The CDR3 DNA sequence: TGTGCCAGCAGCTGGGACAGGGGATACTATGGCTACACCTTC. Supplemented by reference TRBV7-2 and TRBJ1-2, the full variable domain reads GAGVSQSPSNKVTEKGKDVELRCDPISGHTALYWYRQSLGQGLEFLIYFQGNSAPDKSGLPSDRFSAERTGGSVSTLTIQRTQQEDSAVYLCASSWDRGYYGYTFGSGTRLTVV.

The V and J genes are TRBV9 and TRBJ2-3, with D perhaps TRBD1 or TRBD2 (6 bases each). This CDR3 is 15 amino acids long. Trimming shortened V by 4 bases and J by 6 bases, and 18 bases separated the two germline ends. CDR1 SGDLS and CDR2 YYNGEE come from the germline V gene. The CDR3 sequence is CASSKRGQNTDTQYF. The CDR3, as DNA: TGTGCCAGCAGCAAACGGGGGCAAAACACCGATACGCAGTATTTT.

CDR3 sequence: CASSLVGQGIYEQYF. The CDR3 nucleotides read TGCGCCAGCAGCCTTGTCGGACAGGGAATCTACGAGCAGTACTTC. The V and J genes are TRBV4-3 and TRBJ2-7, with TRBD1 identical over 8 bases. CDR3 length: 15 amino acids. The V and J ends lost 4 bases and 3 bases, in that order; junction bases with no gene match: 8. Germline lookup yields CDR1 LGHNA and CDR2 YSLEER.

V usage is TRBV19 and J usage is TRBJ2-3; D may be TRBD1 (7 bases). Germline values: CDR1 LNHDA, CDR2 SQIVND (reference sequence). The V and J ends lost 6 bases and 2 bases respectively, with 18 bases between them. The CDR3 spans 16 residues. CDR3 in amino acids: CASRGGQLGDTDTQYF. The CDR3 region has the DNA TGTGCCAGTAGGGGGGGACAGCTGGGAGACACAGATACGCAGTATTTT.

This chain connects TRBV9 to TRBJ1-5, with D unclear. Trimming removed 1 base at V and 1 base at J, with 6 bases between. The CDR3 loop spans 14 amino acids. Looked up from germline, CDR1 is SGDLS and CDR2 is YYNGEE. The CDR3 region is CASSVSPSNQPQHF. The CDR3 nucleotides read TGTGCCAGCAGCGTAAGCCCAAGCAATCAGCCCCAGCATTTT.

Here the CDR3 DNA reads TGTGCCAGCACCTTGGCGGGGGGTATCGAGACCCAGTACTTC. Translation: CASTLAGGIETQYF. The genes are TRBV11-2 and TRBJ2-5; 8 bases align to TRBD2. Germline values: CDR1 SGHAT, CDR2 FQNNGV. The V segment lost 7 bases and the J segment 5 bases; nucleotides outside the gene matches: 9. The CDR3 runs 14 residues.

V usage is TRBV28 and J usage is TRBJ2-2; 9 bases agree with TRBD1. The J segment lost 4 bases and the V segment lost 6 bases, leaving 9 bases of the junction unmatched. CDR1 is MDHEN, CDR2 SYDVKM, per germline. The CDR3 loop spans 16 amino acids. The CDR3 protein is CASSPPRQGGTGELFF. The CDR3 DNA follows: TGTGCCAGCAGCCCTCCCCGACAGGGGGGCACCGGGGAGCTGTTTTTT.

The chain links TRBV27 to TRBJ1-6; no clear D gene. The CDR3 is 13 residues long. Per germline, CDR1 MNHEY and CDR2 SMNVEV (reference sequence). V was trimmed by 11 bases and J by 7 bases, leaving 15 bases between them. The CDR3 nucleotides read TGTGCCGCCAGGCCAGACGGAAATTCACCCCTCCACTTT. It is translated as CAARPDGNSPLHF.

The chain employs TRBV6-6 and TRBJ2-3, with 11 bases identical to TRBD2. This CDR3 contains 17 residues. From germline, CDR1 is MNHNY and CDR2 SVGAGI (reference sequence). V was clipped by 5 bases and J by 8 bases; unmatched bases: 15. The CDR3 reads CASSPQVGSSGGTTQYF. The DNA for the CDR3 is TGTGCCAGCAGTCCTCAGGTCGGGTCTAGCGGGGGGACTACGCAGTATTTT.

This rearrangement joins TRBV4-1 to TRBJ2-3; D is perhaps TRBD1 (5 bases). V lost 0 bases and J 2 bases, leaving 12 bases between the germline ends. Per germline, CDR1 MGHRA and CDR2 YSYEKL. The CDR3 contains 16 residues. The CDR3 region is CASSQDPGIATDTQYF. Here the CDR3 DNA reads TGCGCCAGCAGCCAAGATCCAGGGATTGCCACAGATACGCAGTATTTT.